This record looks at one T cell receptor beta chain sequence and its context. The antigen it binds to is not known. The sample holds no much larger clone one base away, and base qualities are not on file. TCRbeta CDR3 regions were amplified from genomic DNA using the immunoSEQ Assay, a bias-controlled multiplex PCR. On the authors' methods: Within the assay, amplification of reference gene primers was used to estimate how many nucleated cells each sample contained. To quantify the absolute abundance of each unique TCRbeta CDR3 rearrangement, sequence reads were collapsed and filtered. Productive Simpson clonality was computed per sample as the square root of Simpson's diversity index over productive rearrangements. TCRdb carries this immuneACCESS record with in-frame sequences only. Its versions omit some clonotypes, under half of them owing to an unresolved V gene in the studies checked, with the rest unexplained. That table supplies the V and J calls and clone size; D and trimming were determined from the DNA. The table for this sample lists roughly 50,000 clones; 80% to 90% of them were counted only once. 12% to 15% of the sample lies in the top ten.

These data originate in a study of blood T cell repertoires in COVID-19 (dated by TCRdb to about 2020). Regarding the research as a whole: Collaborator samples came from the United States, Italy and Spain and covered acute and convalescent phases of COVID-19. A freely available public database, intended as a resource for researchers studying the immune response to SARS-CoV-2, is where the repertoires were released. The material from the prospective study consisted of cDNA or gDNA derived from T cells, B-cell-depleted T cells, or PBMCs. A de-identified subject ID, COVID-19 status, age in years and sex were almost always included in the sample metadata. Subjects who had been exposed to COVID-19, were actively infected with it, or had recovered from it provided the deeply sampled blood TCRbeta repertoires that made up the dataset. The samples were drawn from the first 160 participants of the ongoing ImmuneRACE study and from 950 to 1,500 subjects provided by 6 global collaborators. HLA class I and class II types, where available, came from metadata supplied by the sample provider rather than from assay-based typing. Study-level results and caveats: Clinical and demographic metadata were provided uncurated, with the amount varying by source and participant.

Whole blood was collected in K2EDTA tubes by collaborating institutions according to the institutions' own protocols. Collaborator samples were shipped for TCRbeta analysis as frozen whole blood, isolated PBMCs, or DNA extracted from either sample type. V loses 1 base of germline sequence and J loses 2 bases, and the interval between the two ends is 8 bases. The CDR3 starts with the cysteine, ends with the phenylalanine, and has 14 residues. Only the CDR3 part of the read is kept: 42 bases, read in frame from the first base. CDR1 and CDR2 were assigned from the germline V gene as LGHNA and YNFKEQ. Sequenced sample: peripheral blood. This sequence originates from an older man with acute or convalescent COVID-19. The receptor chain draws on TRBV4-2 and TRBJ1-2; a weak D assignment points to TRBD1 (5 bases agree). The sequenced DNA: TGTGCCAGCAGCCAAGCGGGGGGAAACTATGGCTACACCTTC. Translated, this is CASSQAGGNYGYTF.